These T cell receptor beta chains were read from a single sample in a study of T cells in Graves' hyperthyroidism and ophthalmopathy. TCRdb re-called the multiplex PCR reads through MiXCR, storing one row per CDR3 protein. This sample has about 520,000 distinct CDR3 sequences, with around 21% found just once. Material: blood. These receptors were collected from a man aged 18 to 35 with Graves' hyperthyroidism. Each CDR3 is given with its conserved first and last residue. A D gene is named only where the DNA matches it firmly. Rows give clone size only sometimes, using once, few, many, or a class for an expanded clone.

>NA|many|TRBJ1-2|TRBV6-5
TGTGCCAGCAGCCCTAGAACCCAGGGGAGGTATGGCTACACCTTC
CASSPRTQGRYGYTF
>NA|many|TRBJ1-1|TRBV29-1
TGCAGCACAGTATCGGGGACGGAAGCTTTCTTT
CSTVSGTEAFF
>NA|few|TRBJ2-5|TRBV7-2
TGTGCCAGCAGCCTCCGGACATCCCAAGAGACCCAGTACTTC
CASSLRTSQETQYF
>TRBD1|NA|TRBJ1-1|TRBV29-1
TGCAGCGTTTTGCGGGGGACAGGAGAAGCTTTCTTT
CSVLRGTGEAFF
>NA|NA|TRBJ2-2|TRBV11-2
TGTGCCAGCAGCCCCCGGGACCGTTACGGGGAGCTGTTTTTT
CASSPRDRYGELFF
>TRBD1|many|TRBJ1-1|TRBV30
TGTGCCTGGAGTACGGGACAGGGGAACACTGAAGCTTTCTTT
CAWSTGQGNTEAFF
>NA|many|TRBJ1-2|TRBV28
TGTGCCAGCAGTTTAAGGATTTGGCAGATGGATGGCTACACCTTC
CASSLRIWQMDGYTF
>TRBD2|many|TRBJ2-7|TRBV20-1
TGCAGTGCTAGACCCCTAGCGGGGGGGTTCGACGAGCAGTACTTC
CSARPLAGGFDEQYF
>TRBD1|many|TRBJ1-1|TRBV27
TGTGCCAGCAGTCAAGACAGGGCGGAAACTGAAGCTTTCTTT
CASSQDRAETEAFF
>NA|many|TRBJ1-1|TRBV13
TGTGCCAGCAGCTTTATCACTGAAGCTTTCTTT
CASSFITEAFF
>TRBD2|NA|TRBJ2-7|TRBV10-1
TGCGCCACACAGCGGGGGCCTCCCTCCTACGAGCAGTACTTC
CATQRGPPSYEQYF
>TRBD2|many|TRBJ2-2|TRBV11-2
TGTGCCAGCAGCTTAAACTGGTTAGCGGGGAACACCGGGGAGCTGTTTTTT
CASSLNWLAGNTGELFF
>NA|many|TRBJ1-2|TRBV5-1
TGCGCCAGCAGTACTACTCCTGACTATGGCTACACCTTC
CASSTTPDYGYTF
>TRBD1|many|TRBJ1-2|TRBV9
TGTGCCAGCAGCGTAGGTCCCTGGACAGGGACTGGCTACACCTTC
CASSVGPWTGTGYTF
>TRBD1|many|TRBJ2-5|TRBV6-5
TGTGCCAGCAGTTCGACAGGGCAAGAGACCCAGTACTTC
CASSSTGQETQYF
>NA|once|TRBJ1-1|TRBV28
TGTGCCAGCAGTATCCCGCCAGGATCTGAAGCTTTCTTT
CASSIPPGSEAFF
>NA|NA|TRBJ1-5|TRBV20-1
TGCAGTGCTAGGTTAAACAACCAGGGCAATCAGCCCCAGCATTTT
CSARLNNQGNQPQHF
>NA|NA|TRBJ2-5|TRBV4-3
TGCGCCAGCAGCCAAATTAAAATAGAACCGCAAGAGACCCAGTACTTC
CASSQIKIEPQETQYF
>NA|many|TRBJ2-2|TRBV12-3/TRBV12-4
TGTGCCAGCAGTTGGGGCAGGGTGACCGGGGAGCTGTTTTTT
CASSWGRVTGELFF
>NA|few|TRBJ1-5|TRBV20-1
TGCAGTGCTAGTCCCGGGCCTTATAGCAATCAGCCCCAGCATTTT
CSASPGPYSNQPQHF
>NA|many|TRBJ2-5|TRBV7-8
TGTGCCAGCAGCCTCGGGGAACAAGAGACCCAGTACTTC
CASSLGEQETQYF
>NA|many|TRBJ1-5|TRBV7-2
TGTGCCAGCAGCCCAGGCTGGGGAAAGCAGCCCCAGCATTTT
CASSPGWGKQPQHF